This TCR beta chain was sequenced for a study of cytomegalovirus exposure and HLA in healthy donors. Primers included in the PCR were 60 Vbeta and 13 Jbeta primers. Clones were read by immunoSEQ multiplex PCR, and TCRdb kept only the in-frame ones, dropping some. This repertoire shows about 190,000 clones, 87% found once; its top ten account for around 0.98%. The length of the CDR3 is 13 residues. The germline CDR1 and CDR2 sequences are WNHNN and SYGVQD (reference sequence). Trimming removed 6 bases at V and 6 bases at J, with 12 bases between. The rearrangement joins TRBV10-1 to TRBJ2-1; tentative D call: TRBD1 (6 bases). The clonotype comes from a boy younger than 10 in good health and CMV-seronegative. The sequenced material came from PBMCs. The CDR3 DNA reads TGCGCCAGCAGCGAGAGAGGGGGCAATGAGCAGTTCTTC. Its translation is CASSERGGNEQFF.